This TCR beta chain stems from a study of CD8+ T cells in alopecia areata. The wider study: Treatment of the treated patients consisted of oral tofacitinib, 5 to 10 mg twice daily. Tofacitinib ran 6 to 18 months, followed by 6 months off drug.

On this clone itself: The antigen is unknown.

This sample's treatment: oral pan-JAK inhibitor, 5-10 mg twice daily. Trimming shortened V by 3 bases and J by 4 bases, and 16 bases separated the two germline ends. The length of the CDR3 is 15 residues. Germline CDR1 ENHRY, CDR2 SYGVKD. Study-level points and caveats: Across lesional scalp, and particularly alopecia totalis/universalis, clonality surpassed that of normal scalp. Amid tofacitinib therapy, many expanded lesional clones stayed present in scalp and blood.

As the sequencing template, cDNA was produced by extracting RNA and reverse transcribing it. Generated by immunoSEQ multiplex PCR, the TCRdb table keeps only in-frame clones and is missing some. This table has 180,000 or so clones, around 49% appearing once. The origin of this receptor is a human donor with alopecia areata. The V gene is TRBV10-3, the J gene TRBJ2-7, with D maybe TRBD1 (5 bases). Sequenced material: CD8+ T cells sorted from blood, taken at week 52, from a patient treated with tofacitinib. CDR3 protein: CAISDPSQGRYEQYF. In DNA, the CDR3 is TGTGCCATCAGTGATCCGTCCCAGGGCAGGTACGAGCAGTACTTC.